This record covers a single TCR beta chain. The entry originates in a study of cytomegalovirus exposure and HLA in healthy donors. J gave up 0 bases and V 0 bases, and 2 bases lay outside the gene matches. The CDR3 extends over 15 amino acids. Germline CDR1 reads SGHRS; CDR2 reads YFSETQ. PCR involved 60 Vbeta and 13 Jbeta primers. Some clones are missing from TCRdb's copy, which holds only in-frame ones; the method was immunoSEQ multiplex PCR. In the table there are roughly 61,000 clones, around 82% of which are singletons. The gene calls are TRBV5-1 and TRBJ1-1; TRBD1 agrees at 7 bases. This receptor was identified in a male donor in good health and CMV-seronegative. The sample consisted of PBMCs. The CDR3 spells CASSLDRGMNTEAFF. DNA for the CDR3: TGCGCCAGCAGCTTGGACAGGGGAATGAACACTGAAGCTTTCTTT. The complete variable domain, with remaining parts taken from reference TRBV5-1 and TRBJ1-1, reads KAGVTQTPRYLIKTRGQQVTLSCSPISGHRSVSWYQQTPGQGLQFLFEYFSETQRNKGNFPGRFSGRQFSNSRSEMNVSTLELGDSALYLCASSLDRGMNTEAFFGQGTRLTVV.